This T cell receptor (beta chain) was found in a study of cytomegalovirus exposure and HLA in healthy donors. Study outcomes and limitations: An observed cluster of highly shared sequence variants was recorded as a likely sequencing artifact.

Concerning this clone itself: Antigen specificity is unknown.

The PCR made use of 60 Vbeta and 13 Jbeta primers. Original methodology: In a later analysis, of roughly 83 million unique beta chains, approximately 10 million appeared in at least two donors. Sequenced by immunoSEQ multiplex PCR; TCRdb stores in-frame clones only, minus some. D and trimming come from the DNA, and the V and J calls and clone size come from that table. In the table there are some 160,000 clones, around 85% of which are singletons. CDR1 and CDR2 (germline): SNHLY, FYNNEI. V shed 0 bases and J shed 7 bases, with 15 bases lying between them. This CDR3 contains 15 residues. Specimen: PBMCs. J is TRBJ1-2 and V is TRBV2; D uncertain. The clonotype comes from a male donor in good health and CMV-seronegative. CDR3 in amino acids: CASSEALRQHGGYTF. The CDR3 region has the DNA TGTGCCAGCAGTGAAGCGCTTCGACAACACGGTGGCTACACCTTC.